This T cell receptor (beta chain) stems from a study of beta chain features in type 1 diabetes. Study in general: Patients did not differ from healthy donors in age, gender or cell yield. Sorted cell examination encompassed around 100,000,000 cells across all samples. Study results and limitations: Among patients with Type 1 diabetes, TCRB CDR3s were moderately but significantly shorter in every one of the four CD4+ subsets. In comparison with healthy donors, patients had naive, central memory and Treg TCRB repertoires that appeared more similar.

In this sample, this clone turned up a few times. Its antigen is undetermined. Since all of the isolated RNA was reverse transcribed, expressed TCRB transcripts were what got sequenced. Using immunoSEQ multiplex PCR, the repertoire was profiled, and TCRdb retains in-frame clones only, with some absent. Altogether a few hundred thousand clones are present, roughly 12% being singletons, with the ten largest covering approximately 0.01%. The sequenced sample was naive CD4+ T cells from blood. This receptor was obtained from a woman aged 18-30 years with type 1 diabetes.

CDR3 sequence (DNA): TGTGCCAGCAGTTCATATGGGACAGGTCATACCGGGGAGCTGTTTTTT. It is translated as CASSSYGTGHTGELFF. This chain joins TRBV28 and TRBJ2-2; 8 nucleotides match TRBD1. Trimming removed 4 bases from V and 5 bases from J; junction bases left unmatched: 9. The CDR3 runs 16 residues. Germline-derived CDR1 and CDR2 are MDHEN and SYDVKM.